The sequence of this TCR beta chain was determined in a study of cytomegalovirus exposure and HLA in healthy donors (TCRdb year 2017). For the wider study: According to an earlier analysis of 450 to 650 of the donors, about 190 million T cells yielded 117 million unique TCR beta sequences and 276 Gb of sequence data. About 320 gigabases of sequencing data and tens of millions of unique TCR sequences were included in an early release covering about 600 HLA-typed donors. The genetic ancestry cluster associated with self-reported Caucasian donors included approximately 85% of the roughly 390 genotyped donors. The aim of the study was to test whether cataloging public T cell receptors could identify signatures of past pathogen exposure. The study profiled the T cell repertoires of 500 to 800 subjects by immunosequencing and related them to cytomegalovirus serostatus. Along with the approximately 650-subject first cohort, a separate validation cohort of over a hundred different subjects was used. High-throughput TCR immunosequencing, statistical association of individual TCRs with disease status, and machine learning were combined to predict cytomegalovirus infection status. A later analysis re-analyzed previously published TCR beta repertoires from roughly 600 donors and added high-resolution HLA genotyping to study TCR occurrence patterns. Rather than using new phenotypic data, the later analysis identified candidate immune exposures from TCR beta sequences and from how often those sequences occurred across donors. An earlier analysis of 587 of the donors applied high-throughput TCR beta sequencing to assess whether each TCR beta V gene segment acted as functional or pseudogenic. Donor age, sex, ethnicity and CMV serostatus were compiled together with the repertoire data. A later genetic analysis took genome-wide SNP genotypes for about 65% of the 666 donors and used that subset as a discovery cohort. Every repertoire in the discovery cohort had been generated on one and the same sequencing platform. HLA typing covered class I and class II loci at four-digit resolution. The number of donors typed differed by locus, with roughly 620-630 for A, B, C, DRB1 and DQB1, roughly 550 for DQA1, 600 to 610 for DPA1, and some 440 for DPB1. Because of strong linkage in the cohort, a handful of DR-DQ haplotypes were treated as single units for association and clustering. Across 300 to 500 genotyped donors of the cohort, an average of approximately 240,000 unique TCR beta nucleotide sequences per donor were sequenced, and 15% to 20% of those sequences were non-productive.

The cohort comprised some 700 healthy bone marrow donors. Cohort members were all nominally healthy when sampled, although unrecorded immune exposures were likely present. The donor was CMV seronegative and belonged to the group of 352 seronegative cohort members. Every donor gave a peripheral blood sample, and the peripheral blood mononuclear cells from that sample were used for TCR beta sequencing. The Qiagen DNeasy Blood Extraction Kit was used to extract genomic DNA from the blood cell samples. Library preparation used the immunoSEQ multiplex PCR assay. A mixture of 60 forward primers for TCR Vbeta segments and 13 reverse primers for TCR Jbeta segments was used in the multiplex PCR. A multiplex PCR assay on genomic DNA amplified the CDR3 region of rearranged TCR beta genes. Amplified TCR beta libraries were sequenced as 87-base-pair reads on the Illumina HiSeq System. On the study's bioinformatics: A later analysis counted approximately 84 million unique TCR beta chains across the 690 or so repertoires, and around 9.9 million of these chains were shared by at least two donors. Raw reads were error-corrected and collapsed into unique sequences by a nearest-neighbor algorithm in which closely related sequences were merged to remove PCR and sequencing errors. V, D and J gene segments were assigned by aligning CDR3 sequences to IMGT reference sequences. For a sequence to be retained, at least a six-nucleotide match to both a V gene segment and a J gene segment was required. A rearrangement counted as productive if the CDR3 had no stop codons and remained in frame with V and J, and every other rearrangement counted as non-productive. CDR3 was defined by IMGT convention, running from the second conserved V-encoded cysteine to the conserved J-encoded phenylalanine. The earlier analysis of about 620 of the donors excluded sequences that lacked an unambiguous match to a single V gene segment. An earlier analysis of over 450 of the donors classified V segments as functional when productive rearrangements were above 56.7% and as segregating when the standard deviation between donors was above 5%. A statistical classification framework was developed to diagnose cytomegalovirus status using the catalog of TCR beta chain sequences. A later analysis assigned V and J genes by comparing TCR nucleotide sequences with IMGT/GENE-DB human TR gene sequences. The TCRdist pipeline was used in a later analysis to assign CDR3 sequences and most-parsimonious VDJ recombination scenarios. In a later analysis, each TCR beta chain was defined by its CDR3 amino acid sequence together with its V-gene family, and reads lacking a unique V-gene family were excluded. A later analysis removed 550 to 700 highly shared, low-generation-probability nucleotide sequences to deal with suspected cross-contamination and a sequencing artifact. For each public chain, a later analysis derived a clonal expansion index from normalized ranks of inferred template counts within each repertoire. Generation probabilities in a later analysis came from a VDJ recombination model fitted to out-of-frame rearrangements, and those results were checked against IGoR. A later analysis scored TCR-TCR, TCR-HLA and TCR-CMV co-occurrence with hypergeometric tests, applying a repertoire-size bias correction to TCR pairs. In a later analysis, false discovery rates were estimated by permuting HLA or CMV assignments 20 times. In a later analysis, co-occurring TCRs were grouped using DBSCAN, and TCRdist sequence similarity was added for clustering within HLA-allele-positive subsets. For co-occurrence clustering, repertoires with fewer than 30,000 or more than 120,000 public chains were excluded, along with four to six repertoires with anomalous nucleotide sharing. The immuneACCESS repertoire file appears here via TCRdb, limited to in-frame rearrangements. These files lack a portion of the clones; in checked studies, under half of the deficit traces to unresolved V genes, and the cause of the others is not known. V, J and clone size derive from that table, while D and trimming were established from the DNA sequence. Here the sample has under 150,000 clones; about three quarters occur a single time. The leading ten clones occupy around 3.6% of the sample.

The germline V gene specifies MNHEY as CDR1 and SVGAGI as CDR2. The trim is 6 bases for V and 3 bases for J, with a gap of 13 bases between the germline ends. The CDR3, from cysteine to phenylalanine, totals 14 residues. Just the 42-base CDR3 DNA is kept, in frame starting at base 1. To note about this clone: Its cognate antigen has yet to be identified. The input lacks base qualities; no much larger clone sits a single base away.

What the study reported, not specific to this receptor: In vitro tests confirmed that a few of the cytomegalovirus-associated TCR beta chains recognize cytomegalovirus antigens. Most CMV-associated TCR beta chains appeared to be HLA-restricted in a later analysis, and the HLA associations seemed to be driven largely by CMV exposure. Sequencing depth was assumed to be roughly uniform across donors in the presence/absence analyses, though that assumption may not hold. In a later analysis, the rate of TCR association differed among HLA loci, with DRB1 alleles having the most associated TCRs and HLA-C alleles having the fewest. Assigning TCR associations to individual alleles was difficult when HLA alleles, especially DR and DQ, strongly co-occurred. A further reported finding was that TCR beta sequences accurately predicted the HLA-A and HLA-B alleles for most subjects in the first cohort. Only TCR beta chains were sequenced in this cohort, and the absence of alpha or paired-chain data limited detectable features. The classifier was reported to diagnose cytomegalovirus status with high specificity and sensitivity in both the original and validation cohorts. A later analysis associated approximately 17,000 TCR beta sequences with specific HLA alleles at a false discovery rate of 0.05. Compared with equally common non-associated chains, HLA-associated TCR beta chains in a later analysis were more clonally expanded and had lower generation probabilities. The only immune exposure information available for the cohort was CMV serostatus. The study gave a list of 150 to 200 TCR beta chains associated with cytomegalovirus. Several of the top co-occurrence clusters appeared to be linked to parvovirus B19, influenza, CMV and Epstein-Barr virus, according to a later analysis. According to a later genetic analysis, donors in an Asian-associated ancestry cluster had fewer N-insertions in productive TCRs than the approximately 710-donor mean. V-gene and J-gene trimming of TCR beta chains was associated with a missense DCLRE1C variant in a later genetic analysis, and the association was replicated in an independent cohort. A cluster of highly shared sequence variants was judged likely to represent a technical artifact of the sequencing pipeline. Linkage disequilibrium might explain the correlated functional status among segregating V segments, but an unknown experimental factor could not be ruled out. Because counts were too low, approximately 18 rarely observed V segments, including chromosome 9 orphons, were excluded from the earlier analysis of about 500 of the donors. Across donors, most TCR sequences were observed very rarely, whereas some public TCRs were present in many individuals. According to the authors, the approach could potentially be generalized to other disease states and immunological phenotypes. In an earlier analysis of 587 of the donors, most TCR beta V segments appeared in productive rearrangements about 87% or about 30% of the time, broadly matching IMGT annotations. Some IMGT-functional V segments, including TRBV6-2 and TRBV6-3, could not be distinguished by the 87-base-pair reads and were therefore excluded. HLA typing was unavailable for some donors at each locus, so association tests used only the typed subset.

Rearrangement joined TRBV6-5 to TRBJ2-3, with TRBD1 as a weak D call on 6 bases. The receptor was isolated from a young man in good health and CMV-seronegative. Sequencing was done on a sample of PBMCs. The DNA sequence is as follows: TGTGCCAGCAGAATTCAGGGGATGACAGATACGCAGTATTTT. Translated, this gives CASRIQGMTDTQYF.